These 27 T cell receptor beta chains share one sample of origin, sequenced in a study of post-analysis software for immune sequencing data. Study-wide results and limits: About five TRBV segments appeared more often in patients than in controls, and TRBV5-6, TRBV5-1 and TRBV20-1 were among these.

For these receptors, no antigen is known. cDNA libraries for TCR beta contained unique molecular identifiers. TCRdb redid the calling of the PCR reads with MiXCR, one entry per CDR3 protein. The sample holds about 810,000 distinct CDR3 sequences, under 70% seen once. Input material: blood. The origin of the receptors is a girl aged 10 to 17 with multiple sclerosis.

V gene TRBV5-1 combines with J gene TRBJ2-3; the D gene is possibly TRBD2 (5 bases). In germline, CDR1 is SGHRS, CDR2 YFSETQ. This CDR3 has 16 amino acids. V shed 1 base and J shed 6 bases, with 18 bases lying between them. The CDR3 DNA sequence: TGCGCCAGCAGCTTGTGGACTTCCAACCCTCAGGATACGCAGTATTTT. It codes for CASSLWTSNPQDTQYF.

CDR3 residues: CSARDFGADDQETQYF. CDR3 DNA: TGCAGTGCTAGAGATTTCGGAGCGGACGACCAAGAGACCCAGTACTTC. This chain uses TRBV20-1 with TRBJ2-5; TRBD2 is a possible D gene (5 bases). The CDR3 extends over 16 amino acids. Trimming shortened V by 0 bases and J by 0 bases, and 14 bases separated the two germline ends. CDR1 and CDR2 from the germline V gene are DFQATT and SNEGSKA (reference sequence).

This clonotype was detected only a few times. CDR3 in amino acids: CASSFEGTGFTDTQYF. CDR3 bases: TGCGCCAGCAGCTTTGAAGGGACGGGATTCACAGATACGCAGTATTTT. The chain couples TRBV5-1 to TRBJ2-3; D tentatively reads TRBD1 or TRBD2 (5 bases each). CDR3 size: 16 residues. The germline gives CDR1 SGHRS, CDR2 YFSETQ. The ends were cut back, 2 bases at V and 2 bases at J, with 15 bases in the middle.

The sample holds one count of this clonotype. The V gene is TRBV12-5, the J gene TRBJ1-5; the D gene is possibly TRBD1 (6 bases). Germline V gene sequence: CDR1 LGHNT, CDR2 FRNRAP. The CDR3 is 15 amino acids. V lost 1 base and J lost 3, with 10 bases in between. The CDR3 is CASGLADRSNQPQHF. DNA of the CDR3: TGTGCTAGTGGTTTGGCAGACAGGTCCAATCAGCCCCAGCATTTT.

The chain recombines TRBV20-1 with TRBJ2-1; perhaps TRBD2 as D (6 bases). Germline CDR1 is DFQATT and CDR2 is SNEGSKA (reference sequence). This CDR3 is 13 amino acids long. Trimming took 0 bases from V and 10 from J, leaving 13 bases between them. The CDR3 protein is CSARDGTAGEQFF. The CDR3 DNA sequence: TGCAGTGCTAGAGATGGGACGGCGGGAGAGCAGTTCTTC.

This sequence joins TRBV10-3 and TRBJ2-7, with TRBD1 matching 10 bases. CDR3 length: 14 residues. Trimming at V came to 4 bases and at J to 4 bases, leaving 4 bases not matched to a gene. In germline, CDR1 is ENHRY, CDR2 SYGVKD. CDR3: CAISVLGQGYEQYF. The CDR3 DNA reads TGTGCCATCAGTGTGCTGGGACAGGGGTACGAGCAGTACTTC.

This clonotype came up a few times. This chain uses TRBV27 with TRBJ2-3; the D is unclear. The CDR3 sequence is 14 residues long. Trimming left V 4 bases short and J 2 bases short, with 10 bases between. Germline V lookup: CDR1 MNHEY, CDR2 SMNVEV (reference sequence). DNA for the CDR3: TGTGCCAGCAGTTCCCAGGTTTACACAGATACGCAGTATTTT. Translated: CASSSQVYTDTQYF.

Only one count was recorded for this clonotype. V gene TRBV9 combines with J gene TRBJ1-6; weak D call: TRBD1 (6 bases). Germline CDR1 SGDLS, CDR2 YYNGEE. The CDR3 contains 19 residues. The V gene lost 0 bases and the J gene lost 0 bases, with 16 bases spanning the gap. The CDR3 here is CASSVDAQGGSSYNSPLHF. The CDR3 nucleotides read TGTGCCAGCAGCGTAGACGCTCAAGGGGGGAGCTCCTATAATTCACCCCTCCACTTT.

This sequence joins TRBV5-1 and TRBJ1-2, with D uncertain. Between the trimmed V and J ends, which lost 4 bases and 8 bases, there was a span of 15 bases. The CDR3 spans 13 residues. The V gene's germline CDR1 is SGHRS and CDR2 YFSETQ. The CDR3 bases are TGCGCCAGCAGCGAAGGCCTTCTCCCGGGCTACACCTTC. Translated, it gives CASSEGLLPGYTF.

V and J are TRBV12-3 or TRBV12-4 and TRBJ1-2; 7 bases are shared with TRBD1. The CDR3 spans 16 residues. The V and J ends lost 4 bases and 4 bases, in that order; junction bases with no gene match: 12. The DNA of the CDR3 is TGTGCCAGCAGTTCCCGGCCGACAGGGATTGGCTATGGCTACACCTTC. Its translation: CASSSRPTGIGYGYTF.

This sequence joins TRBV7-2 and TRBJ1-1, with D perhaps TRBD1 (5 bases). CDR1 SGHTA and CDR2 FQGNSA come from the germline V gene. Trimming left V 3 bases short and J 4 bases short, with 12 bases between. The CDR3 contains 14 residues. CDR3 nucleotides: TGTGCCAGCAGCTTGGATCAGGGTCTCACTGAAGCTTTCTTT. Translated, it gives CASSLDQGLTEAFF.

To note about this clonotype: One end of the junction varies from germline; a read error may be responsible. The V gene is TRBV6-5, the J gene TRBJ1-2, with TRBD1 as a possible D gene (6 bases). The CDR3 covers 15 residues. Germline assignment: CDR1 MNHEY and CDR2 SVGAGI. CDR3 sequence: CASSYSSGRGYSYTF. In DNA, the CDR3 is TGTGCCAGCAGTTACTCGAGTGGCAGGGGCTATAGCTACACCTTC.

The chain couples TRBV12-3 or TRBV12-4 to TRBJ2-7; D might be TRBD2 (6 bases). CDR3 size: 13 residues. Trimming stripped 5 bases from V and 2 bases from J, with 10 bases between. CDR3 sequence: CASSGREAYEQYF. The CDR3 nucleotides are TGTGCCAGCAGTGGCAGGGAGGCCTACGAGCAGTACTTC.

The chain has TRBV29-1 and TRBJ2-1; 8 nucleotides match TRBD1. Germline CDR1 is SQVTM and CDR2 is ANQGSEA. The CDR3 is 16 residues long. The V segment lost 6 bases and the J segment 7 bases; nucleotides outside the gene matches: 17. The CDR3 DNA sequence: TGCAGCGTCGATGGGACCCGGGCAGGGGGCTGGAATGAGCAGTTCTTC. It specifies CSVDGTRAGGWNEQFF.

V gene TRBV21-1 combines with J gene TRBJ2-5. TRBV21-1 is termed a pseudogene. The CDR3 extends over 9 amino acids. The CDR3: CASGGLLYF. The CDR3 DNA follows: TGTGCCAGCGGGGGACTCCTGTACTTC.

The chain combines TRBV7-3 with TRBJ1-2; possibly TRBD1 for D (6 bases). Trimming left V 5 bases short and J 3 bases short, with 13 bases between. The germline V gene has CDR1 SGHTA and CDR2 FQGTGA. The CDR3 has 14 residues. In nucleotides, the CDR3 is TGTGCCAGCAGCAAGATCTCAGGGGACTATGGCTACACCTTC. Its protein is CASSKISGDYGYTF.

In this sample, this clonotype turned up a few times. This chain's CDR3 is CASSRGRHNEQFF. CDR3 nucleotide sequence: TGTGCCAGCAGTCGGGGCCGGCACAATGAGCAGTTCTTC. V usage is TRBV7-7 and J usage is TRBJ2-1; D may be TRBD1 or TRBD2 (5 bases each). V gave up 6 bases and J gave up 5 bases, with 11 bases separating them. The CDR3 has 13 residues. Germline values: CDR1 SSHAT, CDR2 FNYEAQ (reference sequence).

The chain is built from TRBV10-3 and TRBJ2-7; D gene uncertain. The germline CDR1 and CDR2 sequences are ENHRY and SYGVKD. The CDR3 extends over 14 amino acids. The ends were cut back, 2 bases at V and 6 bases at J, with 14 bases in the middle. CDR3 bases: TGTGCCATCAGTGAGGTGGGTTCGCTGCGCGAGCAGTACTTC. Its translation is CAISEVGSLREQYF.

This sequence joins TRBV20-1 and TRBJ2-7; unclear D gene. The CDR3 totals 16 residues. With 2 bases removed from V and 0 bases from J, the gap between germline ends came to 17 bases. The germline gives CDR1 DFQATT, CDR2 SNEGSKA (reference sequence). DNA of the CDR3: TGCAGTGCTAGACCTACCTGGACGGGTAGCTCCTACGAGCAGTACTTC. Its protein product is CSARPTWTGSSYEQYF.

There are a few counts of this clonotype. CDR3 residues: CSADKVLGEAQYF. The CDR3 DNA is TGCAGTGCTGATAAAGTGCTTGGGGAGGCCCAGTACTTC. The J gene is TRBJ2-5, the V gene TRBV20-1, with TRBD2 as a possible D gene (6 bases). This CDR3 is built from 13 residues. V was cut by 5 bases and J by 9 bases, with 19 bases left in between. Germline lookup yields CDR1 DFQATT and CDR2 SNEGSKA (reference sequence).

The table lists this clonotype with a few counts. The chain employs TRBV12-3 or TRBV12-4 and TRBJ1-5; TRBD1 agrees at 7 bases. This CDR3 comprises 14 residues. The V and J ends lost 6 bases and 5 bases, in that order; junction bases with no gene match: 7. CDR3 sequence reads: CASSRYQGDQPQHF. As DNA, the CDR3 is TGTGCCAGCAGCCGTTACCAGGGGGATCAGCCCCAGCATTTT.

The chain uses TRBV6-1 and TRBJ2-4; no clear D. Near its end, the DNA agrees better with TRBJ2-7, so the J call may be wrong. The CDR3 extends over 14 amino acids. Germline V CDR1 and CDR2: MNHNS, SASEGT. The CDR3 DNA is TGTGCCAGCAGTTTTGACTCCCAGCCCTACGAGCAGTACTTC. This codes for CASSFDSQPYEQYF.

The chain employs TRBV5-1 and TRBJ2-1, with 7 bases aligning to TRBD1. Germline V lookup: CDR1 SGHRS, CDR2 YFSETQ. This CDR3 is 16 amino acids long. The ends lost 7 bases at V and 1 base at J; junction bases unmatched: 11. The CDR3 sequence: CASAKTGSMSYNEQFF. In DNA form, the CDR3 reads TGCGCCAGCGCAAAGACAGGGAGCATGTCCTACAATGAGCAGTTCTTC.

This clonotype was seen only a few times. The chain recombines TRBV14 with TRBJ2-5; a weak D match, TRBD2 (5 bases). V was shortened by 0 bases and J by 11 bases, with 13 bases between the two germline ends. From germline, CDR1 is SGHDN and CDR2 FVKESK. CDR3 size: 13 residues. CDR3 DNA: TGTGCCAGCAGCCAAGACATGTTGGGCGGGCAGTACTTC. Its protein is CASSQDMLGGQYF.

The genes are TRBV20-1 and TRBJ2-1, with D tentatively TRBD2 (5 bases). V was pared by 0 bases and J by 0 bases, with 12 bases between. This CDR3 spans 16 amino acids. Germline V CDR1 and CDR2: DFQATT, SNEGSKA (reference sequence). In DNA, the CDR3 is TGCAGTGCTAGAGATTGGACGGGGATCTCCTACAATGAGCAGTTCTTC. This gives the protein CSARDWTGISYNEQFF.

The table lists this clonotype with a few counts. This sequence joins TRBV10-2 and TRBJ2-7; D remains ambiguous. Gene TRBJ2-5 matches the end of the DNA better, so the J call may be wrong. The CDR3 runs 16 residues. CDR1 and CDR2 from the germline V gene are WSHSY and SAAADI. Here the CDR3 reads CASRDTLDGSRKTQYF. The CDR3, as DNA: TGCGCCAGCAGAGATACCCTGGACGGGTCCCGCAAGACCCAGTACTTC.

V gene TRBV20-1 combines with J gene TRBJ2-5; D call uncertain. The CDR3 extends over 11 amino acids. CDR1 is DFQATT and CDR2 is SNEGSKA in the germline V gene (reference sequence). CDR3 DNA: TGCACTACCGGGTCCAGCGAGACCCAGTACTTC. Translated: CTTGSSETQYF.